A selection of T cell receptor beta chains follows, all from one sample in a study of Ad26.COV2.S vaccination and SARS-CoV-2 variants. Using immunoSEQ multiplex PCR, the repertoire was profiled, and TCRdb retains in-frame clones only, with some absent. The repertoire holds around 310,000 clones, with 75% to 90% as singletons. This specimen consisted of peripheral blood, obtained in a trial of Ad26.COV2.S vaccine versus placebo. The origin of the receptors is a person between 18 and 60 years old who received the Ad26.COV2.S COVID-19 vaccine or a placebo. CDR3s include the opening cysteine and the closing phenylalanine or tryptophan. The D gene is left open where the match is weak. Clone size is stated in some rows and not others, as once, few, many or a class when expanded.

CDR3 length: 16
D gene: TRBD1
J gene: TRBJ1-5
clone size: NA
V gene: TRBV7-9
CDR3 DNA: TGTGCCAGCAGCTTAGAGGTCACAGGGGGAGGTCAGCCCCAGCATTTT
CDR3 protein: CASSLEVTGGGQPQHF

CDR3 length: 15
D gene: NA
J gene: TRBJ2-1
clone size: NA
V gene: TRBV5-1
CDR3 DNA: TGCGCCAGCAGCTTGTTTGGGGATACCTACAATGAGCAGTTCTTC
CDR3 protein: CASSLFGDTYNEQFF

CDR3 length: 13
D gene: TRBD2
J gene: TRBJ2-1
clone size: once
V gene: TRBV30
CDR3 DNA: TGTGCCTATCCGGGACTAAACACGAATGAGCAGTTCTTC
CDR3 protein: CAYPGLNTNEQFF

CDR3 length: 16
D gene: TRBD1
J gene: TRBJ1-4
clone size: NA
V gene: TRBV18
CDR3 DNA: TGTGCCAGCTCGACAAACAGGGGATCGACTAATGAAAAACTGTTTTTT
CDR3 protein: CASSTNRGSTNEKLFF

CDR3 length: 13
D gene: TRBD1
J gene: TRBJ1-1
clone size: NA
V gene: TRBV7-3
CDR3 DNA: TGTGCCAGCGGTACAGGGGCGGACACTGAAGCTTTCTTT
CDR3 protein: CASGTGADTEAFF

CDR3 length: 14
D gene: TRBD2
J gene: TRBJ2-3
clone size: NA
V gene: TRBV29-1
CDR3 DNA: TGCAGCGCTAGCGGGGGGGCTTCTTTAGATACGCAGTATTTT
CDR3 protein: CSASGGASLDTQYF

CDR3 length: 15
D gene: TRBD2
J gene: TRBJ2-2
clone size: NA
V gene: TRBV7-2
CDR3 DNA: TGTGCCAGCAGCTTAGGTAGCGGGGGGACCGGGGAGCTGTTTTTT
CDR3 protein: CASSLGSGGTGELFF

CDR3 length: 18
D gene: TRBD1
J gene: TRBJ2-1
clone size: NA
V gene: TRBV15
CDR3 DNA: TGTGCCACCAGAAAACCTGGACAGGGGCGCGGGGGTTACAATGAGCAGTTCTTC
CDR3 protein: CATRKPGQGRGGYNEQFF

CDR3 length: 14
D gene: TRBD2
J gene: TRBJ2-3
clone size: NA
V gene: TRBV29-1
CDR3 DNA: TGCAGCGTTGTGGGACTAGCGGGGGGGGAAACGCAGTATTTT
CDR3 protein: CSVVGLAGGETQYF

CDR3 length: 16
D gene: NA
J gene: TRBJ1-2
clone size: few
V gene: TRBV4-1
CDR3 DNA: TGCGCCAGCAGCCAAGAAATTTCGGACGGCCTTTATGGCTACACCTTC
CDR3 protein: CASSQEISDGLYGYTF

CDR3 length: 15
D gene: TRBD2
J gene: TRBJ2-1
clone size: NA
V gene: TRBV2
CDR3 DNA: TGTGCCAGCAGTGAAGCGGCTAGCGGGGAGAGGCGGCAGTTCTTC
CDR3 protein: CASSEAASGERRQFF

CDR3 length: 13
D gene: NA
J gene: TRBJ2-1
clone size: NA
V gene: TRBV2
CDR3 DNA: TGTGCCAGCAGGCAGGATGAAAACAATGAGCAGTTCTTC
CDR3 protein: CASRQDENNEQFF

CDR3 length: 14
D gene: TRBD1
J gene: TRBJ1-4
clone size: once
V gene: TRBV30
CDR3 DNA: TGTGCCTGGTCTTACGGGACAGGTAATGAAAAACTGTTTTTT
CDR3 protein: CAWSYGTGNEKLFF

CDR3 length: 12
D gene: NA
J gene: TRBJ2-1
clone size: NA
V gene: TRBV14
CDR3 DNA: TGTGCCAGCAAGTCGTTGGGACATGAGCAGTTCTTC
CDR3 protein: CASKSLGHEQFF

CDR3 length: 17
D gene: NA
J gene: TRBJ1-5
clone size: NA
V gene: TRBV6-2/TRBV6-3
CDR3 DNA: TGTGCCAGCAGTCCCTCCCCCCGGGGGGTCTTCTTACAGCCCCAGCATTTT
CDR3 protein: CASSPSPRGVFLQPQHF

CDR3 length: 14
D gene: TRBD1
J gene: TRBJ2-7
clone size: NA
V gene: TRBV27
CDR3 DNA: TGTGCCAGCAGTTACAGGGGCGGAACCTACGAGCAGTACTTC
CDR3 protein: CASSYRGGTYEQYF

CDR3 length: 13
D gene: NA
J gene: TRBJ2-1
clone size: NA
V gene: TRBV2
CDR3 DNA: TGTGCCAGCAGCGCTCCGGGACCTAATGAGCAGTTCTTC
CDR3 protein: CASSAPGPNEQFF

CDR3 length: 11
D gene: NA
J gene: TRBJ1-1
clone size: NA
V gene: TRBV9
CDR3 DNA: TGTGCCAGCAGCGGGAACAGCGAAGCTTTCTTT
CDR3 protein: CASSGNSEAFF

CDR3 length: 14
D gene: NA
J gene: TRBJ2-7
clone size: once
V gene: TRBV20-1
CDR3 DNA: TGCAGTGCTAGTTCGTCGACGGGGATCTACGAGCAGTACTTC
CDR3 protein: CSASSSTGIYEQYF

CDR3 length: 13
D gene: NA
J gene: TRBJ1-4
clone size: once
V gene: TRBV10-2
CDR3 DNA: TGCGCCTCCCGGCCTCGCGGGCATGAAAAACTGTTTTTT
CDR3 protein: CASRPRGHEKLFF

CDR3 length: 17
D gene: TRBD2
J gene: TRBJ2-3
clone size: NA
V gene: TRBV9
CDR3 DNA: TGTGCCAGCAGCGTCGGAAGCGGGAGGGGGTTAGCAGATACGCAGTATTTT
CDR3 protein: CASSVGSGRGLADTQYF

CDR3 length: 17
D gene: TRBD2
J gene: TRBJ2-3
clone size: NA
V gene: TRBV4-1
CDR3 DNA: TGCGCCAGCAGCCAAGGGGCTTCGGCGGGAGTAGAAGATACGCAGTATTTT
CDR3 protein: CASSQGASAGVEDTQYF

CDR3 length: 12
D gene: NA
J gene: TRBJ1-2
clone size: NA
V gene: TRBV19
CDR3 DNA: TGTGCCACCACGGGACAAACGAGTGGCTACACCTTC
CDR3 protein: CATTGQTSGYTF

CDR3 length: 11
D gene: NA
J gene: TRBJ1-2
clone size: NA
V gene: TRBV6-5
CDR3 DNA: TGTGCCAGCAGTTACGGGCAGGGTTACACCTTC
CDR3 protein: CASSYGQGYTF

CDR3 length: 16
D gene: NA
J gene: TRBJ2-1
clone size: once
V gene: TRBV24-1
CDR3 DNA: TGTGCCACCAGTGATTCTTGGTCCCCTAGCTACAATGAGCAGTTCTTC
CDR3 protein: CATSDSWSPSYNEQFF

CDR3 length: 13
D gene: NA
J gene: TRBJ2-3
clone size: NA
V gene: TRBV18
CDR3 DNA: TGTGCCAGCTGCAGGAGCCGGCAAGATACGCAGTATTTT
CDR3 protein: CASCRSRQDTQYF

CDR3 length: 16
D gene: NA
J gene: TRBJ2-1
clone size: once
V gene: TRBV7-9
CDR3 DNA: TGTGCCAGCAGCCTTCGGGGGCAGGGGTTGTACAATGAGCAGTTCTTC
CDR3 protein: CASSLRGQGLYNEQFF

CDR3 length: 13
D gene: TRBD1
J gene: TRBJ1-2
clone size: NA
V gene: TRBV27
CDR3 DNA: TGTGCCAGCAGAGGGGGCTCGAACTATGGCTACACCTTC
CDR3 protein: CASRGGSNYGYTF

CDR3 length: 15
D gene: NA
J gene: TRBJ1-3
clone size: NA
V gene: TRBV27
CDR3 DNA: TGTGCCAGCAGTTTAGACAGGAGGCAAGGAAACACCATATATTTT
CDR3 protein: CASSLDRRQGNTIYF

CDR3 length: 15
D gene: TRBD1
J gene: TRBJ1-2
clone size: NA
V gene: TRBV28
CDR3 DNA: TGTGCCAGCAGCTGGACAGGGATCGGTGGGTATGGCTACACCTTC
CDR3 protein: CASSWTGIGGYGYTF

CDR3 length: 15
D gene: NA
J gene: TRBJ1-1
clone size: NA
V gene: TRBV25-1
CDR3 DNA: TGTGCCAGCAGTGACCCGTCAGGGGCGTTTACTGAAGCTTTCTTT
CDR3 protein: CASSDPSGAFTEAFF